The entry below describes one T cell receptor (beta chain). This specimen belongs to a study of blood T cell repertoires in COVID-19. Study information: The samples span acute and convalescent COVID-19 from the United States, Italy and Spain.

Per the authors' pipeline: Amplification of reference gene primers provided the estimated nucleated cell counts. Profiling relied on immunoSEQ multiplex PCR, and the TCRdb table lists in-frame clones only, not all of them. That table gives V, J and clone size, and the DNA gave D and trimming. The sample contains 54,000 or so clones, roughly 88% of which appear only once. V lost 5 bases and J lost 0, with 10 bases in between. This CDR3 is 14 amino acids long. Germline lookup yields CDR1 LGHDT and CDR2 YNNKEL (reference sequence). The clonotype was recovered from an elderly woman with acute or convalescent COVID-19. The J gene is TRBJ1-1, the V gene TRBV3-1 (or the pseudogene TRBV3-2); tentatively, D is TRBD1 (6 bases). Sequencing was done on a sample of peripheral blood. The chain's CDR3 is CASSWTDLNTEAFF. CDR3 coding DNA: TGTGCCAGCAGCTGGACAGACCTGAACACTGAAGCTTTCTTT.